One and the same sample provided the 25 T cell receptor beta chains below, sequenced in a study of T cells in Graves' hyperthyroidism and ophthalmopathy. Regions amplified from RNA transcripts were the TCR beta CDR3 regions. The HTBI set primed first-round TCR CDR3 RT-PCR. TCRdb passed the multiplex PCR reads through MiXCR, listing each CDR3 protein once. Of hundreds of thousands of distinct CDR3 sequences in the sample, about a sixth were seen once. Sequencing used blood. The receptors come from a woman in her forties with Graves' ophthalmopathy.

This clonotype was counted a few times. This chain uses TRBV29-1 with TRBJ1-1; D is undetermined. Per germline, CDR1 SQVTM and CDR2 ANQGSEA. The V end lost 0 bases, the J end lost 1 base, and 12 bases lay between the germline ends. The CDR3 has 15 residues. This CDR3 is CSVEDLDGTNTEAFF. The DNA for the CDR3 is TGCAGCGTTGAAGATCTTGACGGTACGAACACTGAAGCTTTCTTT.

The rearrangement uses TRBV6-5 and TRBJ2-3; D is uncertain. Germline V gives CDR1 MNHEY, CDR2 SVGAGI. The V gene lost 0 bases and the J gene lost 6 bases, with 16 bases spanning the gap. The CDR3 is 16 amino acids. CDR3 DNA sequence: TGTGCCAGCAGTTACTCTCCGTGGCAAACTGGGGATACGCAGTATTTT. This translates into CASSYSPWQTGDTQYF.

Many counts were recorded for this clonotype. The V call is TRBV27, the J call TRBJ2-1; TRBD1 or TRBD2 may be the D gene (5 bases each). The germline gives CDR1 MNHEY, CDR2 SMNVEV (reference sequence). V dropped 0 bases and J dropped 8 bases, with 17 bases sitting between them. The CDR3 is made up of 16 amino acids. CDR3 sequence reads: CASSLSRGMLQYEQFF. CDR3 nucleotides: TGTGCCAGCAGTTTATCGAGGGGTATGCTACAATATGAGCAGTTCTTC.

A word on this clonotype: This may be a read error: a much more frequent sequence differs by one nucleotide. The genes are TRBV20-1 and TRBJ2-1, with D possibly being TRBD2 (6 bases). CDR1 DFQATT and CDR2 SNEGSKA come from the germline V gene (reference sequence). The CDR3 is 13 residues long. The CDR3 nucleotides are TGCAGTGCTACCGGGACTTACTACAATGAGCAGTCCTTC. This gives the protein CSATGTYYNEQSF.

The chain couples TRBV28 to TRBJ1-5; D possibly corresponds to TRBD1 (5 bases). The CDR3 length is 18 residues. Looked up from germline, CDR1 is MDHEN and CDR2 is SYDVKM. V was shortened by 5 bases and J by 1 base, with 21 bases between the two germline ends. The CDR3 here is CASSAGTAFSVSNQPQHF. CDR3 nucleotides: TGTGCCAGCAGTGCCGGGACCGCGTTCTCTGTGAGCAATCAGCCCCAGCATTTT.

In its sample, this clonotype was seen many times. J is TRBJ1-1 and V is TRBV7-2, with D unclear. Trimming removed 2 bases from V and 11 bases from J, with 9 bases in between. Germline CDR1 SGHTA, CDR2 FQGNSA. The CDR3 is 11 amino acids. The CDR3 loop is CASSLSLSAFF. CDR3 bases: TGTGCCAGCAGCTTAAGCCTCTCCGCTTTCTTT. Variable domain in full (rest from reference TRBV7-2 and TRBJ1-1): GAGVSQSPSNKVTEKGKDVELRCDPISGHTALYWYRQSLGQGLEFLIYFQGNSAPDKSGLPSDRFSAERTGGSVSTLTIQRTQQEDSAVYLCASSLSLSAFFGQGTRLTVV.

The J gene is TRBJ1-2, the V gene TRBV27; 7 positions match TRBD1. The V gene's germline CDR1 is MNHEY and CDR2 SMNVEV (reference sequence). The CDR3 is made up of 14 amino acids. V gave up 6 bases and J gave up 3 bases; unmatched junction bases: 7. CDR3 DNA: TGTGCCAGCAGGACGACAGGGCGTTACTATGGCTACACCTTC. Amino acids: CASRTTGRYYGYTF.

This clonotype was seen a handful of times. The V call is TRBV11-2, the J call TRBJ1-2; possible D gene TRBD1, 6 bases. The V end lost 1 base, the J end lost 7 bases, and 10 bases lay between the germline ends. CDR1 is SGHAT and CDR2 is FQNNGV in the germline V gene. The CDR3 is 13 residues long. In DNA, the CDR3 is TGTGCCAGCAGCTTAGGCAGGGGTGGTGGCTACACCTTC. Amino acids: CASSLGRGGGYTF.

A note on this clonotype: A much larger clone lies one base from this, so it may be a read error. This chain connects TRBV12-3 or TRBV12-4 to TRBJ2-7, with a tentative D call TRBD2 (6 bases). The CDR3 consists of 11 residues. The CDR3: CTSGRPGEQYF. DNA for the CDR3: TGTACCAGCGGGCGGCCGGGGGAGCAGTACTTC.

This clonotype was observed a handful of times. The rearrangement links TRBV29-1 to TRBJ2-7; 12 bases match TRBD2. CDR3 length: 13 residues. V lost 7 bases, J lost 2 bases, and 3 bases stayed unmatched. Germline lookup yields CDR1 SQVTM and CDR2 ANQGSEA. The CDR3 reads CSARLAGAYEQYF. The CDR3, as DNA: TGCAGCGCAAGACTAGCGGGAGCCTACGAGCAGTACTTC.

This clonotype has more than one count but fewer than ten. The chain couples TRBV5-1 to TRBJ2-2, with D possibly being TRBD2 (5 bases). Germline lookup yields CDR1 SGHRS and CDR2 YFSETQ. The CDR3 loop spans 14 amino acids. V lost 3 bases to trimming and J lost 4 bases, with 10 bases between them. CDR3 bases: TGCGCCAGCAGCTCGACTACTATCACCGGGGAGCTGTTTTTT. It translates to CASSSTTITGELFF.

Comment on this clonotype: This may be a read error: a much more frequent sequence differs by one nucleotide. The V gene is TRBV20-1, the J gene TRBJ2-5, with TRBD1 matching 8 bases. The J call is in doubt because the DNA end fits TRBJ2-1 better. Germline V CDR1 and CDR2: DFQATT, SNEGSKA (reference sequence). The CDR3 sequence is 13 residues long. The CDR3 loop reads CSAGQGQQETQFF. The CDR3 region has the DNA TGCAGTGCTGGACAGGGTCAACAAGAGACCCAGTTCTTC.

The chain joins TRBV28 to TRBJ2-3; 14 bases agree with TRBD2. Trimming took 4 bases from V and 3 from J; bases not matched to a gene: 6. In germline, CDR1 is MDHEN, CDR2 SYDVKM. The CDR3 contains 17 residues. The CDR3 DNA is TGTGCCAGCAGTTCCTTGACTAGCGGGAGGGGAACAGATACGCAGTATTTT. Translation gives CASSSLTSGRGTDTQYF. The full variable domain, in which reference TRBV28 and TRBJ2-3 provide the parts outside the CDR3, is DVKVTQSSRYLVKRTGEKVFLECVQDMDHENMFWYRQDPGLGLRLIYFSYDVKMKEKGDIPEGYSVSREKKERFSLILESASTNQTSMYLCASSSLTSGRGTDTQYFGPGTRLTVL.

The V call is TRBV12-3 or TRBV12-4, the J call TRBJ2-1; no clear D. The CDR3 covers 13 residues. Trimming pared 6 bases from V and 3 bases from J, leaving 9 bases between. The CDR3 nucleotides read TGTGCCAGCAGAACCGCCGGCTACAATGAGCAGTTCTTC. Amino acid sequence: CASRTAGYNEQFF.

V usage is TRBV9 and J usage is TRBJ2-1; 7 bases fit TRBD2. This CDR3 comprises 13 residues. Germline V gene data show CDR1 as SGDLS and CDR2 as YYNGEE. The trim removed 4 bases at V and 10 bases at J, leaving 8 bases unmatched. This CDR3 is CASSSLPLAEQFF. The CDR3 DNA follows: TGTGCCAGCAGCTCCCTCCCACTAGCGGAGCAGTTCTTC. Full variable domain (missing parts from reference TRBV9 and TRBJ2-1): DSGVTQTPKHLITATGQRVTLRCSPRSGDLSVYWYQQSLDQGLQFLIQYYNGEERAKGNILERFSAQQFPDLHSELNLSSLELGDSALYFCASSSLPLAEQFFGPGTRLTVL.

In its sample, this clonotype was seen a few times. The rearrangement links TRBV11-2 to TRBJ1-5; D is unclear. The germline V gene has CDR1 SGHAT and CDR2 FQNNGV. The CDR3 covers 13 residues. V was pared by 5 bases and J by 3 bases, with 8 bases between. Written as DNA, the CDR3 is TGTGCCAGCAGCCAAGTCCCCAATCAGCCCCAGCATTTT. This encodes CASSQVPNQPQHF. The full variable domain, its missing parts supplied by reference TRBV11-2 and TRBJ1-5, is EAGVAQSPRYKIIEKRQSVAFWCNPISGHATLYWYQQILGQGPKLLIQFQNNGVVDDSQLPKDRFSAERLKGVDSTLKIQPAKLEDSAVYLCASSQVPNQPQHFGDGTRLSIL.

The CDR3 coding sequence is TGCGCCAGCAGCGGCTGGACTAGCGGGGCCGAGGCGTTGAAAGGGACCCAGTACTTC. It codes for CASSGWTSGAEALKGTQYF. The chain links TRBV5-1 to TRBJ2-5; TRBD2 aligns across 12 bases. Germline values: CDR1 SGHRS, CDR2 YFSETQ. V shed 4 bases and J 7 bases; nucleotides not matched to a gene: 20. This CDR3 has 19 residues.

This clonotype was detected a few times. V is TRBV29-1 and J is TRBJ1-1; TRBD1 agrees at 7 bases. V trimming: 2 bases; J trimming: 6 bases; junction bases outside the gene matches: 9. Germline-derived CDR1 and CDR2 are SQVTM and ANQGSEA. CDR3 size: 14 residues. The CDR3 spells CSVETTRGASEAFF. CDR3 bases: TGCAGCGTTGAAACCACCAGGGGGGCCTCTGAAGCTTTCTTT. Complete variable domain (other parts from reference TRBV29-1 and TRBJ1-1): SAVISQKPSRDICQRGTSLTIQCQVDSQVTMMFWYRQQPGQSLTLIATANQGSEATYESGFVIDKFPISRPNLTFSTLTVSNMSPEDSSIYLCSVETTRGASEAFFGQGTRLTVV.

This clonotype was detected ten times or more. The rearrangement uses TRBV7-8 and TRBJ1-5, with D unresolved. CDR1 is SGHVS, CDR2 FQNEAQ, per germline. V dropped 1 base and J dropped 8 bases, with 12 bases sitting between them. The CDR3 length is 14 residues. CDR3 in amino acids: CASSLVVGSEPQHF. CDR3 DNA: TGTGCCAGCAGCTTAGTGGTGGGCTCAGAGCCCCAGCATTTT.

The sample holds many counts of this clonotype. This rearrangement joins TRBV28 to TRBJ2-2; D may match TRBD1 or TRBD2 (6 bases each). The CDR3 totals 16 residues. Per the germline V gene, CDR1 is MDHEN and CDR2 is SYDVKM. Trimming removed 7 bases from V and 2 bases from J, with 17 bases in between. The chain's CDR3 is CASIVGGMPNTGELFF. CDR3 bases: TGTGCCAGCATCGTGGGGGGCATGCCCAACACCGGGGAGCTGTTTTTT.

The V and J genes are TRBV19 and TRBJ2-1; D gene ambiguous. The CDR3 runs 13 residues. Looked up from germline, CDR1 is LNHDA and CDR2 is SQIVND (reference sequence). V was pared by 0 bases and J by 12 bases, with 12 bases between. The DNA for the CDR3 is TGTGCCAGTAGTATAGAAACCGTGAGTGGGCAGTTCTTC. This gives the protein CASSIETVSGQFF.

The sample holds a few counts of this clonotype. The chain employs TRBV18 and TRBJ2-3; D ambiguous. Per the germline V gene, CDR1 is KGHSH and CDR2 is LQKENI. The V gene lost 3 bases and the J gene lost 2 bases, with 18 bases spanning the gap. The CDR3 runs to 17 residues. Here the CDR3 DNA reads TGTGCCAGCTCACCCGAGCGCCGATTGGGGATCACAGATACGCAGTATTTT. Amino acids: CASSPERRLGITDTQYF.

This clonotype was recorded many times. The rearrangement joins TRBV2 to TRBJ2-1; possibly TRBD2 for D (6 bases). The CDR3 is 15 amino acids. CDR1 is SNHLY and CDR2 is FYNNEI in the germline V gene. Trimming left V 7 bases short and J 5 bases short, with 18 bases between. The CDR3 nucleotides are TGTGCCAGCATGATGGGGCTAGGAGGGCACAATGAGCAGTTCTTC. Its protein product is CASMMGLGGHNEQFF.

The V and J genes are TRBV5-5 and TRBJ1-4, with D perhaps matching TRBD1 (6 bases). V was trimmed by 2 bases and J by 9 bases, leaving 17 bases between them. Germline V CDR1 and CDR2: SGHKS, YYEKEE (reference sequence). The CDR3 has 15 amino acids. As DNA, the CDR3 is TGTGCCAGCAGCTTTCGGGACACCCTATTCCAAAAACTGTTTTTT. It is translated as CASSFRDTLFQKLFF.

In this sample, this clonotype turned up a few times. This chain uses TRBV6-2 or TRBV6-3 with TRBJ2-4; 8 nucleotides match TRBD1. The J segment lost 6 bases and the V segment lost 0 bases, leaving 4 bases of the junction unmatched. Germline values: CDR1 MNHEY, CDR2 SVGEGT. The CDR3 sequence is 15 residues long. The CDR3 region has the DNA TGTGCCAGCAGTTACTCCCAGGGGGCGCCAAACATTCAGTACTTC. As protein: CASSYSQGAPNIQYF.